These 5 T cell receptor beta chains share one sample of origin, sequenced in a study of blood T cell repertoires in COVID-19. The assay was immunoSEQ multiplex PCR, and TCRdb's table has in-frame clones only and misses some. The repertoire consists of about 120,000 clones, with roughly 90% occurring once and the leading ten covering roughly 5%. Sequenced sample: peripheral blood. These receptor sequences come from a man in his sixties with COVID-19, enrolled during active disease.

This chain uses TRBV5-4 with TRBJ2-1; TRBD2 matches at 10 bases. The germline V gene encodes CDR1 SGHNT and CDR2 YYREEE (reference sequence). The trim removed 4 bases at V and 5 bases at J, leaving 6 bases unmatched. The CDR3 covers 15 residues. This CDR3 is CASSLGLAADNEQFF. The CDR3 nucleotides are TGTGCCAGCAGCCTCGGACTAGCGGCGGACAATGAGCAGTTCTTC.

With respect to this clone: The sample has other DNA sequences that encode this CDR3 too. The DNA for the CDR3 is TGCGCCAGCAGCTTAACTAGCGGCACCTACGAGCAGTACTTC. Its protein product is CASSLTSGTYEQYF. The chain carries TRBV5-1 and TRBJ2-7, with 8 bases that match TRBD2. Germline CDR1 reads SGHRS; CDR2 reads YFSETQ. This CDR3 is 14 amino acids long. V lost 2 bases and J lost 2; bases outside the gene matches: 3.

The genes are TRBV7-9 and TRBJ2-2; TRBD2 aligns across 7 bases. The CDR3 consists of 15 residues. Germline V CDR1 and CDR2: SEHNR, FQNEAQ (reference sequence). With V trimmed by 4 bases and J by 1 base, 3 bases remained unmatched. The CDR3 bases are TGTGCCAGCAGCTCTGGGACTATGAACACCGGGGAGCTGTTTTTT. This codes for CASSSGTMNTGELFF.

The rearrangement links TRBV12-3 or TRBV12-4 to TRBJ2-3; maybe TRBD1 (6 bases). The length of the CDR3 is 13 residues. Trimming took off 4 bases at V and 8 bases at J, with 13 bases between the two ends. CDR3 sequence: CASSSTGLGTQYF. As DNA, the CDR3 is TGTGCCAGCAGTTCTACAGGGCTGGGTACGCAGTATTTT.

J is TRBJ1-4 and V is TRBV19, with a possible D match to TRBD1 (5 bases). The V and J ends lost 3 bases and 5 bases respectively, with 7 bases between them. This CDR3 spans 13 amino acids. Per germline, CDR1 LNHDA and CDR2 SQIVND (reference sequence). The CDR3 bases are TGTGCCAGTAGTATGGACAAAAATGAAAAACTGTTTTTT. This translates into CASSMDKNEKLFF. Looking up the rest from reference TRBV19 and TRBJ1-4 gives the full variable domain: DGGITQSPKYLFRKEGQNVTLSCEQNLNHDAMYWYRQDPGQGLRLIYYSQIVNDFQKGDIAEGYSVSREKKESFPLTVTSAQKNPTAFYLCASSMDKNEKLFFGSGTQLSVL.